This T cell receptor beta chain emerged from a study of cytomegalovirus exposure and HLA in healthy donors. Study observations and caveats: Researchers reportedly found TCR beta sequences accurately predicted most subjects' HLA-A and HLA-B alleles.

Trimming removed 6 bases from V and 0 bases from J, with 6 bases in between. Germline V lookup: CDR1 LNHDA, CDR2 SQIVND (reference sequence). The CDR3 covers 13 residues. This clone was found once. Its antigen remains unidentified. A multiplex PCR was run with 60 Vbeta primers and 13 Jbeta primers. Clones were read by immunoSEQ multiplex PCR, and TCRdb kept only the in-frame ones, dropping some. The table records 200,000 to 250,000 clones, around 81% of them present only once. This chain joins TRBV19 and TRBJ2-1, with D unresolved. The receptor comes from a woman aged 55 to 70 in good health and CMV-seropositive. Sequenced sample: PBMCs. This chain's CDR3 is CASSPSSYNEQFF. CDR3 DNA: TGTGCCAGTAGCCCTAGCTCCTACAATGAGCAGTTCTTC.